This entry lists 31 T cell receptor beta chains sequenced from one sample in a study of immune evolution from preneoplasia to lung adenocarcinoma. Measured with immunoSEQ multiplex PCR; TCRdb has only the in-frame clones, and not every one. In the table there are 7,000 or so clones, 79% of which are singletons. Sequencing used FFPE adjacent normal lung tissue. The source is a person between 65 and 79 years old with lung adenocarcinoma.

This clone is a singleton in its sample. CDR3 protein: CATSGLEMILPDTQYF. CDR3 coding DNA: TGTGCCACCAGCGGTCTCGAGATGATACTGCCAGATACGCAGTATTTT. The chain is built from TRBV15 and TRBJ2-3; D unclear. The ends were cut back, 5 bases at V and 4 bases at J, with 19 bases in the middle. This CDR3 region has 16 residues. Germline lookup yields CDR1 LNHNV and CDR2 YYDKDF (reference sequence).

The gene calls are TRBV28 and TRBJ1-6; D might be TRBD1 (6 bases). There are 15 residues in the CDR3. CDR1 and CDR2 (germline): MDHEN, SYDVKM. The germline V and J ends were trimmed by 6 bases and 7 bases, with 16 bases remaining between them. The CDR3 DNA is TGTGCCAGCAGGATCCTACCAAGGGGGAATTCACCCCTCCACTTT. Its translation: CASRILPRGNSPLHF.

This rearrangement joins TRBV5-8 to TRBJ1-2; D remains ambiguous. Germline CDR1 reads SGHTS; CDR2 reads YDEGEE. Trimming stripped 4 bases from V and 0 bases from J, with 7 bases between. The CDR3 length is 13 residues. The CDR3 sequence: CASSREANYGYTF. CDR3 bases: TGTGCCAGCAGCCGGGAAGCTAACTATGGCTACACCTTC.

The rearrangement uses TRBV9 and TRBJ2-3, with a possible D match to TRBD2 (6 bases). V was trimmed by 0 bases and J by 4 bases, leaving 15 bases between them. The CDR3 has 16 residues. Germline loops: CDR1 SGDLS, CDR2 YYNGEE. The CDR3 DNA follows: TGTGCCAGCAGCGTAGGGGTGCTAGCGTTGGCAGATACGCAGTATTTT. This sequence encodes CASSVGVLALADTQYF.

The V call is TRBV6-5, the J call TRBJ2-2, with a possible D match to TRBD2 (6 bases). V was cut by 8 bases and J by 5 bases, with 15 bases left in between. The germline V gene has CDR1 MNHEY and CDR2 SVGAGI. The CDR3 has 14 amino acids. The CDR3 nucleotides read TGTGCCAGCTCTCGGGCCCGGGGGACCGGGGAGCTGTTTTTT. It yields the protein CASSRARGTGELFF.

The chain joins TRBV7-3 to TRBJ2-1; 9 bases map to TRBD1. Germline V gene data show CDR1 as SGHTA and CDR2 as FQGTGA. V shed 6 bases and J 6 bases; nucleotides not matched to a gene: 9. This CDR3 comprises 15 residues. CDR3 DNA sequence: TGTGCCAGCAGTCAATCCGGGACAGGGCCCAATGAGCAGTTCTTC. Its translation is CASSQSGTGPNEQFF.

The V and J genes are TRBV19 and TRBJ2-6; D is uncertain. Germline V lookup: CDR1 LNHDA, CDR2 SQIVND (reference sequence). Trimming took 7 bases from V and 0 from J, leaving 10 bases between them. CDR3 size: 15 residues. The CDR3 region is CASTLSDSGANVLTF. The DNA of the CDR3 is TGTGCCAGTACTCTATCGGACTCTGGGGCCAACGTCCTGACTTTC. Variable domain in full (rest from reference TRBV19 and TRBJ2-6): DGGITQSPKYLFRKEGQNVTLSCEQNLNHDAMYWYRQDPGQGLRLIYYSQIVNDFQKGDIAEGYSVSREKKESFPLTVTSAQKNPTAFYLCASTLSDSGANVLTFGAGSRLTVL.

V is TRBV29-1 and J is TRBJ2-7; 10 bases align to TRBD1. V gave up 4 bases and J gave up 6 bases; unmatched junction bases: 6. The CDR3 runs to 13 residues. Germline V lookup: CDR1 SQVTM, CDR2 ANQGSEA. The CDR3 DNA follows: TGCAGCGTTGTTGGGACAGGGGCCTCCGAGCAGTACTTC. Residues: CSVVGTGASEQYF.

Written as DNA, the CDR3 is TGTGCCAGTAGTATGCAGGGCTCCTACAATGAGCAGTTCTTC. Amino acid sequence: CASSMQGSYNEQFF. This sequence joins TRBV19 and TRBJ2-1, with D maybe TRBD1 (5 bases). The germline V and J ends were trimmed by 3 bases and 0 bases, with 6 bases remaining between them. CDR3 length: 14 amino acids. Germline CDR1 LNHDA, CDR2 SQIVND (reference sequence).

On this clone itself: The same CDR3 also results from other DNA sequences found in this sample. The CDR3 nucleotides read TGTGCCAGCAGTATTTGGGGAGAAGAGACCCAGTACTTC. The encoded protein is CASSIWGEETQYF. This chain connects TRBV27 to TRBJ2-5, with TRBD2 as a possible D gene (5 bases). V was shortened by 5 bases and J by 3 bases, with 10 bases between the two germline ends. CDR1 and CDR2 (germline): MNHEY, SMNVEV (reference sequence). The CDR3 totals 13 residues.

This chain links TRBV29-1 with TRBJ1-4; TRBD1 matches 7 bases. Germline trimming cut 0 bases from V and 10 bases from J; bases unmatched to any gene: 11. There are 15 residues in the CDR3. In germline, CDR1 is SQVTM, CDR2 ANQGSEA. DNA for the CDR3: TGCAGCGTTGAAGATCGCGGCAGGGGGTCGCGAAAACTGTTTTTT. It specifies CSVEDRGRGSRKLFF.

The chain recombines TRBV13 with TRBJ1-2, with D unclear. V was trimmed by 5 bases and J by 7 bases, leaving 20 bases between them. Germline-derived CDR1 and CDR2 are PRHDT and FYEKMQ (reference sequence). The CDR3 totals 15 residues. The CDR3 reads CASSPSDRGISGYTF. DNA of the CDR3: TGTGCCAGCAGCCCGTCGGATCGAGGGATCTCTGGCTACACCTTC.

The rearrangement joins TRBV20-1 to TRBJ2-3, with D possibly matching TRBD1 (5 bases). Germline CDR1 DFQATT, CDR2 SNEGSKA (reference sequence). The CDR3 length is 11 residues. The CDR3 sequence: CRTASTDTQYF. CDR3 DNA: TGCAGGACAGCTAGCACAGATACGCAGTATTTT.

V usage is TRBV5-1 and J usage is TRBJ2-7; 12 bases map to TRBD2. Trimming at V came to 4 bases and at J to 4 bases, leaving 9 bases not matched to a gene. Germline CDR1 and CDR2: SGHRS and YFSETQ. This CDR3 spans 16 amino acids. The CDR3 region is CASSPSLAGGFYEQYF. For the CDR3, the DNA is TGCGCCAGCAGCCCCTCCCTAGCGGGGGGGTTTTACGAGCAGTACTTC.

The chain couples TRBV7-9 to TRBJ2-1; 14 nucleotides line up with TRBD2. J gave up 4 bases and V 5 bases, and 7 bases lay outside the gene matches. Germline V lookup: CDR1 SEHNR, CDR2 FQNEAQ (reference sequence). The CDR3 totals 17 residues. The DNA for the CDR3 is TGTGCCAGCAGCCCGGGACTAGCGGGGGTCACGTACAATGAGCAGTTCTTC. Translating gives CASSPGLAGVTYNEQFF.

V and J are TRBV28 and TRBJ2-7, with 9 bases lining up with TRBD1. This CDR3 region has 14 residues. The germline V gene has CDR1 MDHEN and CDR2 SYDVKM. V shed 6 bases and J 1 base; nucleotides not matched to a gene: 4. CDR3 sequence reads: CASSGTGSSYEQYF. The CDR3, as DNA: TGTGCCAGCAGCGGGACAGGGTCATCCTACGAGCAGTACTTC. Variable domain in full (rest from reference TRBV28 and TRBJ2-7): DVKVTQSSRYLVKRTGEKVFLECVQDMDHENMFWYRQDPGLGLRLIYFSYDVKMKEKGDIPEGYSVSREKKERFSLILESASTNQTSMYLCASSGTGSSYEQYFGPGTRLTVT.

This clone was counted only a few times. The chain uses TRBV6-6 and TRBJ2-3; possible D gene TRBD2, 6 bases. CDR3 length: 16 residues. Germline V gives CDR1 MNHNY, CDR2 SVGAGI (reference sequence). The V end was cut by 2 bases, the J end by 3 bases, with 15 bases between. The CDR3 protein is CASSYPPRGWTDTQYF. The CDR3 bases are TGTGCCAGCAGTTACCCACCTCGGGGGTGGACAGATACGCAGTATTTT.

The CDR3 DNA reads TGTGCCAGCAGCCACTTCTCCCGGGCGCGGGGGGGTCCCAGCACAGATACGCAGTATTTT. Its protein is CASSHFSRARGGPSTDTQYF. The chain combines TRBV4-2 with TRBJ2-3; 9 nucleotides match TRBD2. With V trimmed by 3 bases and J by 0 bases, 16 bases remained unmatched. The CDR3 totals 20 residues. Germline V CDR1 and CDR2: LGHNA, YNFKEQ.

The chain joins TRBV2 to TRBJ1-2, with D unresolved. V was cut by 6 bases and J by 8 bases, with 16 bases left in between. CDR3 size: 13 residues. Germline CDR1 is SNHLY and CDR2 is FYNNEI. CDR3 DNA: TGTGCCAGCAGCAAAGACCGGATTGGGGGCTACACCTTC. This gives the protein CASSKDRIGGYTF. Using reference TRBV2 and TRBJ1-2 for the parts outside the CDR3, the full variable domain is EPEVTQTPSHQVTQMGQEVILRCVPISNHLYFYWYRQILGQKVEFLVSFYNNEISEKSEIFDDQFSVERPDGSNFTLKIRSTKLEDSAMYFCASSKDRIGGYTFGSGTRLTVV.

This chain links TRBV6-1 with TRBJ2-5, with 12 bases aligning to TRBD2. Germline V CDR1 and CDR2: MNHNS, SASEGT. Trimming removed 0 bases from V and 5 bases from J; junction bases left unmatched: 4. The CDR3 is made up of 16 amino acids. The CDR3 sequence: CASSEARLAGVETQYF. In DNA form, the CDR3 reads TGTGCCAGCAGTGAAGCCCGACTAGCGGGGGTTGAGACCCAGTACTTC.

The genes are TRBV9 and TRBJ2-1; 10 nucleotides align to TRBD2. The CDR3 has 14 residues. Looked up from germline, CDR1 is SGDLS and CDR2 is YYNGEE. V lost 3 bases and J lost 13; bases outside the gene matches: 10. The CDR3 sequence: CASSEPLTSGKQFF. The CDR3 DNA is TGTGCCAGCAGCGAACCCCTTACTAGCGGGAAACAGTTCTTC.

The chain combines TRBV5-1 with TRBJ1-2, with D unclear. The CDR3 has 12 amino acids. V shed 5 bases and J shed 3 bases, with 8 bases lying between them. Germline CDR1 reads SGHRS; CDR2 reads YFSETQ. Here the CDR3 reads CASRAGHYGYTF. DNA of the CDR3: TGCGCCAGCAGGGCAGGCCACTATGGCTACACCTTC.

This clone was detected a few times. The V call is TRBV11-1, the J call TRBJ2-5; 8 nucleotides match TRBD2. The ends lost 1 base at V and 4 bases at J; junction bases unmatched: 5. CDR1 is SGHAT and CDR2 is FQDESV in the germline V gene (reference sequence). The CDR3 totals 15 residues. This CDR3 reads CASSLGTSYGETQYF. The CDR3 coding sequence is TGTGCCAGCAGCTTAGGGACTAGCTATGGAGAGACCCAGTACTTC.

The table lists this clone with a few counts. The chain uses TRBV7-2 and TRBJ2-2; D is possibly TRBD2 (7 bases). Trimming removed 0 bases from V and 7 bases from J, with 12 bases in between. CDR3 size: 15 residues. Germline values: CDR1 SGHTA, CDR2 FQGNSA. CDR3: CASSLAGGLGGELFF. Written as DNA, the CDR3 is TGTGCCAGCAGCTTAGCGGGGGGGCTAGGCGGGGAGCTGTTTTTT.

The chain employs TRBV11-2 and TRBJ2-7; weak D call: TRBD1 (5 bases). V was trimmed by 5 bases and J by 7 bases, leaving 21 bases between them. Germline V CDR1 and CDR2: SGHAT, FQNNGV. This CDR3 has 15 residues. Written as DNA, the CDR3 is TGTGCCAGCAGCGAACCGATGACAGAAGCTACGGAGCAGTACTTC. It codes for CASSEPMTEATEQYF.

The chain employs TRBV10-3 and TRBJ2-7, with TRBD2 matching over 7 bases. The CDR3 runs to 12 residues. Trimming cost V 8 bases and J 4 bases; bases outside gene matches: 5. The germline CDR1 and CDR2 sequences are ENHRY and SYGVKD. The CDR3 DNA follows: TGTGCCATCGGGACTACAACATACGAGCAGTACTTC. Its translation is CAIGTTTYEQYF.

This clone was seen a handful of times. J is TRBJ1-5 and V is TRBV19; a possible D gene is TRBD1 (6 bases). Trimming removed 8 bases at V and 2 bases at J, with 16 bases between. CDR3 size: 15 residues. Per the germline V gene, CDR1 is LNHDA and CDR2 is SQIVND (reference sequence). CDR3 in DNA: TGTGCCAGTCGTCGGACAGTCGCGGGCAATCAGCCCCAGCATTTT. The encoded protein is CASRRTVAGNQPQHF.

The CDR3 DNA reads TGTGCCAGCAGTTTAAGAACAGGGGCCTCCTACGAGCAGTACTTC. Its protein product is CASSLRTGASYEQYF. This chain uses TRBV27 with TRBJ2-7; 7 bases agree with TRBD1. From germline, CDR1 is MNHEY and CDR2 SMNVEV (reference sequence). V shed 2 bases and J 0 bases; nucleotides not matched to a gene: 4. This CDR3 is built from 15 residues.

The chain recombines TRBV7-6 with TRBJ2-7; D unresolved. Looked up from germline, CDR1 is SGHVS and CDR2 is FNYEAQ. The CDR3 totals 12 residues. Trimming shortened V by 1 base and J by 7 bases, and 8 bases separated the two germline ends. The CDR3 is CASSLEFGEQYF. The CDR3 DNA follows: TGTGCCAGCAGCTTAGAGTTTGGGGAGCAGTACTTC.

CDR3 coding DNA: TGTGCCAGTAGTATACCAGGGGCCGGATCACCCCTCCACTTT. This codes for CASSIPGAGSPLHF. The chain couples TRBV19 to TRBJ1-6; possible D gene TRBD1, 6 bases. Trimming shortened V by 2 bases and J by 10 bases, and 12 bases separated the two germline ends. CDR1 and CDR2 from the germline V gene are LNHDA and SQIVND (reference sequence). The CDR3 sequence is 14 residues long.

The rearrangement links TRBV28 to TRBJ1-5; D possibly corresponds to TRBD1 (6 bases). CDR3 length equals 12 residues. CDR1 is MDHEN and CDR2 is SYDVKM in the germline V gene. The V and J ends lost 5 bases and 7 bases respectively, with 9 bases between them. Here the CDR3 reads CASSQTGQPQHF. CDR3 nucleotide sequence: TGTGCCAGCAGTCAGACAGGACAGCCCCAGCATTTT.